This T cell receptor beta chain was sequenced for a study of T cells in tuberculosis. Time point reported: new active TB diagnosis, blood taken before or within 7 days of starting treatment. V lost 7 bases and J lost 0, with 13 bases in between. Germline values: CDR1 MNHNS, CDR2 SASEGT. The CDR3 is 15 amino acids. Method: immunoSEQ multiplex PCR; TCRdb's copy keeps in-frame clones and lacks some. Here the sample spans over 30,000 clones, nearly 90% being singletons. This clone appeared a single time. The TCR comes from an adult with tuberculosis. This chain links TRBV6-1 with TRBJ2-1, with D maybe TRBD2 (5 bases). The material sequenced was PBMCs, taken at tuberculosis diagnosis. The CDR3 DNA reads TGTGCCAGCAACGACGGGGATATCTCCTACAATGAGCAGTTCTTC. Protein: CASNDGDISYNEQFF.